The clone carrying this T cell receptor (beta chain) appeared a few times. Each CDR3 protein is one row after TCRdb ran MiXCR on the 5' RACE reads. The repertoire holds 640,000 or so distinct CDR3 sequences, with 5.5% to 6.5% as singletons. This entry is derived from a study of identical twins. The material sequenced was naive T cells sorted from blood. The clonotype was recovered from a man aged 18 to 30 in good health.

CDR3 in amino acids: CATSRGGLSSYEQYF. The CDR3 DNA follows: TGTGCCACCAGCAGAGGGGGGTTGAGCTCCTACGAGCAGTACTTC. The rearrangement uses TRBV15 and TRBJ2-7; D is possibly TRBD1 or TRBD2 (5 bases each). CDR1 and CDR2 from the germline V gene are LNHNV and YYDKDF (reference sequence). V was cut by 1 base and J by 0 bases, with 10 bases left in between. This CDR3 has 15 amino acids.